A single T cell receptor beta chain is shown here with its context. Its antigen remains unidentified. The junction differs from germline at one of its ends, possibly a read error. CDR1 SEHNR and CDR2 FQNEAQ were looked up in the germline V gene (reference sequence). The CDR3 starts with the cysteine, ends with the phenylalanine, and has 13 residues. Left in the record is the CDR3 DNA by itself, 39 bases read in frame from the first base. This sample is part of a study of blood T cells in healthy people across ages (dated by TCRdb to between 2014 and 2017). General notes on the study: Template switching captured roughly one uniquely barcoded TCR beta cDNA molecule per two T cells in model experiments. For two donors (one aged 18 to 29 and one aged 80 or older), the study analyzed two additional independent replicas of 1 million unique cDNA reads from the same blood draw. The donors were divided into four age groups: young (average around 16 years), middle-aged (approximately 42), aged (about 62) and long-lived (approximately 74). To track age-related changes in TCR beta repertoire diversity, the study relied on deep sequencing normalized with unique cDNA molecular identifiers. The study at large found these results: The percentage of naive T cells measured by flow cytometry correlated strongly with observed TCR beta diversity. As age increased, observed TCR beta diversity per million T cells dropped in a roughly linear way, and a significant reduction was already evident by age roughly 36. Compared with the aged group, the long-lived group had more naive CD4+ T cells, fewer expanded clones and increased TCR diversity, suggesting age selection. Because the CMV infection status of the donors was unknown, age-related changes in expanded clonotypes may potentially have been confounded. Estimates of total diversity from one million sequenced T cells were regarded as lower bounds and underestimates. Since profiling was done on bulk unsorted PBMCs, naive and antigen-experienced compartments could not be conclusively compared.

Systemically healthy Caucasian individuals from Russia, 35 to 50 in total and aged roughly 6 to 90 years, were included as donors. Each donor gave 8 to 10 milliliters of peripheral blood, drawn into EDTA-treated Vacutainer tubes. Ficoll-Paque density-gradient centrifugation was used to isolate PBMCs, with at least 7 million per sample. Total RNA was extracted from PBMCs with Trizol reagent, with at least 5.5 micrograms obtained per sample. The percentages of naive CD45RAhigh/CD27high T cells were determined by flow cytometry on a PBMC aliquot from every donor. Receptor amplification or capture employed 5' RACE. TCRdb records Illumina HiSeq 2500 as the sequencer. A second roughly 6 to 12 cycle PCR used a sample-barcoded 5' primer and a J-beta primer mix. A template-switch 5' adaptor carrying 12 random nucleotides introduced a unique molecular identifier onto each TCR beta cDNA molecule. Each sample yielded at least 2.5 million CDR3-containing paired-end reads. First-strand cDNA synthesis was performed from all RNA using the Mint cDNA synthesis kit, with priming by a TRBC-specific oligonucleotide. Following uracil-DNA glycosylase treatment, a first 18-cycle PCR with universal primers M1SS and BC2_uni_R was performed on all cDNA. The source study handled its data this way. Normalization of each sample was performed by random selection of 1 million high-quality reads, each carrying a distinct molecular identifier. Reads with shared molecular identifiers were discarded instead of being binned into consensus sequences. MiTCR, set to a Q25 quality threshold and the strictest error-elimination algorithm, was used for CDR3 identification, clonotype clustering and error correction. A nonparametric unseen species model using Euler transformation provided a lower-bound estimate of total TCR beta diversity. TCRdb reran the public reads through fastp at Q25 and MiXCR, keeping productive beta chains. CDR3 protein sequences are deduplicated, and each keeps its most common genes and DNA. The V and J calls and clone size come from TCRdb's table, not from the authors' own analysis. The sample includes about 800,000 distinct CDR3 sequences, with 20% to 25% observed a single time. The top ten constitute 3% to 4% of the sample.

These data were likewise used in another study, on T cells of mothers and their children. As the second paper documents: Donors were nine systemically healthy Caucasian individuals: three mothers and their six children. cDNA synthesis used all of the extracted RNA, with 1.5 ug of RNA in each 15 ul reaction. Sample barcodes and 2-4 random nucleotides were added via the M1S primer in the second PCR. Over 9.5 million TCR beta CDR3 reads were obtained for each mother, and 2.5 million to 3 million reads were obtained for each child. Thymic selection shapes the output of TCR recombination in a similar way in related and unrelated pairs, and inherited differences have a minor effect. Normalized repertoire overlap in related mother-child pairs was always slightly higher than in unrelated mother-child pairs, but the difference was never significant. No persistent microchimeric T cell clones were detected, at a sensitivity of 90 to 100 clones per million clonotypes. To look for features that set related mother-child pairs apart from unrelated individuals, the researchers ran deep NGS to compare the TCR beta repertoires of mothers and children. The mean age was roughly 44 +/- 4 years for the mothers and roughly 11 +/- 4 years for the children. After adapters were ligated using NEBNext reagents, the libraries underwent 100+100 nt paired-end sequencing on an Illumina HiSeq 2000. To prevent cross-contamination, the mother and child libraries were prepared one month apart and sequenced in separate runs. For each donor, somewhere between about 450,000 and 2,100,000 distinct TCR beta clonotypes were identified. Naive TCR beta clonotypes were estimated from low-frequency clonotypes matched to each donor's FACS-determined naive share, without sorting.

The sequence came from a boy younger than 18 in good health. This chain joins TRBV7-9 to TRBJ1-1, with the D gene not confidently named. The sequenced sample was blood. CDR3 loop: CASSSQSNAEAFF. In nucleotide form, the sequence is TGTGCCAGCAGCTCCCAGTCGAACGCTGAAGCTTTCTTT.